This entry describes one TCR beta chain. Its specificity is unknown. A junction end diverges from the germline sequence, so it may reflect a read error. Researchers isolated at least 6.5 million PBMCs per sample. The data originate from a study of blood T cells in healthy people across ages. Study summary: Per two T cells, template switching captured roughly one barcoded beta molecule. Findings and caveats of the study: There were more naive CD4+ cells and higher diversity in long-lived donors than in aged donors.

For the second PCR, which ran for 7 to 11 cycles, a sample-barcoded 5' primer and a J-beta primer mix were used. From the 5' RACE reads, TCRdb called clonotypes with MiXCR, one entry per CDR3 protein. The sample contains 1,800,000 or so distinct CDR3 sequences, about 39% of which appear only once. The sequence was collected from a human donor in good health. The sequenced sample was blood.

CDR3 region: CASNPLRGNSHNEQFF. CDR3 DNA sequence: TGTGCCAGCAACCCCCTAAGGGGTAACTCCCACAATGAGCAGTTCTTC. The rearrangement uses TRBV4-2 and TRBJ2-1; weak D call: TRBD1 (5 bases). CDR1 is LGHNA, CDR2 YNFKEQ, per germline. This CDR3 has 16 residues.